The 18 T cell receptor beta chains below were found in one sample sequenced in a study of OX40 agonist ivuxolimab in advanced cancers. Clones were sequenced by immunoSEQ multiplex PCR, and TCRdb holds only the in-frame ones, with some missing. The top ten hold 1.5% to 2% of the sample, which has roughly 93,000 clones, more than 80% seen once. The starting material was CD4+ or CD8+ T cells sorted from blood, obtained in a trial of the OX40 agonist ivuxolimab. The receptors were sampled from an adult with an advanced solid tumor such as melanoma, head and neck, liver or kidney cancer.

V usage is TRBV28 and J usage is TRBJ2-1; the D is unclear. Deletions cut 3 bases from V and 6 bases from J, with 9 bases between. The germline CDR1 and CDR2 sequences are MDHEN and SYDVKM. The CDR3 sequence is 13 residues long. As DNA, the CDR3 is TGTGCCAGCAGTTTCCCGGGCTTCAATGAGCAGTTCTTC. It codes for CASSFPGFNEQFF.

This sequence joins TRBV5-1 and TRBJ2-5, with 8 bases matching TRBD1. The germline V gene encodes CDR1 SGHRS and CDR2 YFSETQ. The ends lost 5 bases at V and 4 bases at J; junction bases unmatched: 4. The CDR3 runs 13 residues. CDR3 coding DNA: TGCGCCAGCAGGGACAGGGATGGAGAGACCCAGTACTTC. Translated, it gives CASRDRDGETQYF.

This chain uses TRBV28 with TRBJ1-1, with D unresolved. The CDR3 is 11 amino acids. Germline CDR1 reads MDHEN; CDR2 reads SYDVKM. The V end lost 6 bases, the J end lost 1 base, and 3 bases lay between the germline ends. CDR3 nucleotide sequence: TGTGCCAGCAGCTCGAACACTGAAGCTTTCTTT. Its translation: CASSSNTEAFF. Looking up the rest from reference TRBV28 and TRBJ1-1 gives the full variable domain: DVKVTQSSRYLVKRTGEKVFLECVQDMDHENMFWYRQDPGLGLRLIYFSYDVKMKEKGDIPEGYSVSREKKERFSLILESASTNQTSMYLCASSSNTEAFFGQGTRLTVV.

The chain has TRBV6-1 and TRBJ2-5; the match to TRBD2 covers 7 bases. From germline, CDR1 is MNHNS and CDR2 SASEGT. This CDR3 has 14 residues. V lost 9 bases to trimming and J lost 4 bases; unmatched junction nucleotides: 11. Here the CDR3 DNA reads TGTGCCAGTAGGGAGGGAGGGGTAGCAGAGACCCAGTACTTC. Its translation is CASREGGVAETQYF.

The gene calls are TRBV6-1 and TRBJ1-2, with a tentative D call TRBD1 (6 bases). This CDR3 spans 14 amino acids. Germline V gives CDR1 MNHNS, CDR2 SASEGT. V lost 7 bases to trimming and J lost 8 bases, with 20 bases between them. In DNA, the CDR3 is TGTGCCAGCATTGATCACAACAGGGCTGTCGGCTACACCTTC. Translating gives CASIDHNRAVGYTF.

The gene calls are TRBV5-1 and TRBJ2-7; 10 nucleotides match TRBD2. Germline assignment: CDR1 SGHRS and CDR2 YFSETQ. The CDR3 spans 17 residues. V dropped 6 bases and J dropped 7; count of bases not matched to a gene: 19. CDR3 loop: CASTPSPLSGRSPEQYF. CDR3 DNA sequence: TGCGCCAGCACCCCTTCTCCCCTTAGCGGGAGGTCCCCAGAGCAGTACTTC.

The rearrangement joins TRBV18 to TRBJ2-5; D is unresolved. Germline assignment: CDR1 KGHSH and CDR2 LQKENI. This CDR3 spans 14 amino acids. V lost 3 bases, J lost 1 base, and 9 bases lay in between. The CDR3 sequence is CASSPTSAQETQYF. CDR3 nucleotides: TGTGCCAGCTCACCCACTTCGGCCCAAGAGACCCAGTACTTC.

The CDR3 DNA follows: TGTGCCAGCACCGGGCTAGCCAAAAACATTCAGTACTTC. Encoded protein: CASTGLAKNIQYF. The chain carries TRBV11-1 and TRBJ2-4; D is ambiguous. V shed 7 bases and J shed 0 bases, with 7 bases lying between them. Germline CDR1 SGHAT, CDR2 FQDESV (reference sequence). The CDR3 is 13 residues long.

The chain combines TRBV19 with TRBJ2-6; D unresolved. V lost 5 bases and J lost 0, with 8 bases in between. CDR3 length equals 15 residues. Germline-derived CDR1 and CDR2 are LNHDA and SQIVND (reference sequence). The CDR3 loop is CASSEQHSGANVLTF. The CDR3 DNA is TGTGCCAGTAGTGAACAGCACTCTGGGGCCAACGTCCTGACTTTC.

This clone appeared once. The chain carries TRBV2 and TRBJ2-5, with 14 bases lining up with TRBD2. Germline V CDR1 and CDR2: SNHLY, FYNNEI. This CDR3 region has 18 residues. The J segment lost 2 bases and the V segment lost 6 bases, leaving 11 bases of the junction unmatched. The DNA for the CDR3 is TGTGCCAGCAGATCCGGGACTAGCGGGAGAAATCCTCAAGAGACCCAGTACTTC. Protein sequence: CASRSGTSGRNPQETQYF.

V gene TRBV19 combines with J gene TRBJ1-2; D is uncertain. This CDR3 comprises 15 residues. Trimming took off 4 bases at V and 3 bases at J, with 15 bases between the two ends. Germline V gives CDR1 LNHDA, CDR2 SQIVND (reference sequence). CDR3 sequence reads: CASSTDATNYYGYTF. CDR3 nucleotide sequence: TGTGCCAGTAGTACCGACGCTACCAACTACTATGGCTACACCTTC.

The genes are TRBV11-2 and TRBJ2-3; D uncertain. V dropped 3 bases and J dropped 6 bases, with 10 bases sitting between them. The CDR3 contains 13 residues. CDR1 and CDR2 (germline): SGHAT, FQNNGV. The CDR3 bases are TGTGCCAGCAGCTTCAGCACCGTGGATACGCAGTATTTT. The encoded protein is CASSFSTVDTQYF.

This clone was seen a single time. The CDR3 DNA reads as TGTGCCAGCTCACCACTAGAAGGACATCCTTCACCCCTCCACTTT. It specifies CASSPLEGHPSPLHF. The rearrangement joins TRBV18 to TRBJ1-6, with D possibly matching TRBD1 (5 bases). Germline V gene lookup returns CDR1 KGHSH and CDR2 LQKENI. The V end was cut by 1 base, the J end by 9 bases, with 13 bases between. The CDR3 is made up of 15 amino acids. The full variable domain, with the rest looked up from reference TRBV18 and TRBJ1-6, is NAGVMQNPRHLVRRRGQEARLRCSPMKGHSHVYWYRQLPEEGLKFMVYLQKENIIDESGMPKERFSAEFPKEGPSILRIQQVVRGDSAAYFCASSPLEGHPSPLHFGNGTRLTVT.

This chain joins TRBV9 and TRBJ2-5; D is possibly TRBD1 (6 bases). The germline CDR1 and CDR2 sequences are SGDLS and YYNGEE. The CDR3 spans 15 residues. V was cut by 4 bases and J by 3 bases, with 16 bases left in between. This chain's CDR3 is CASSSHRGQEETQYF. The CDR3, as DNA: TGTGCCAGCAGCTCTCACCGGGGACAAGAAGAGACCCAGTACTTC.

This chain joins TRBV27 and TRBJ2-1; 9 nucleotides align to TRBD1. Germline V lookup: CDR1 MNHEY, CDR2 SMNVEV (reference sequence). The CDR3 consists of 16 residues. Trimming removed 6 bases from V and 1 base from J; junction bases left unmatched: 7. CDR3 protein: CASRGQGSGSYNEQFF. CDR3 nucleotide sequence: TGTGCCAGCAGGGGACAGGGCAGTGGGTCCTACAATGAGCAGTTCTTC.

The chain joins TRBV7-2 to TRBJ2-3, with TRBD2 identical over 8 bases. V was pared by 0 bases and J by 3 bases, with 5 bases of the junction left unmatched. The CDR3 sequence is 16 residues long. The germline gives CDR1 SGHTA, CDR2 FQGNSA. The CDR3 DNA sequence: TGTGCCAGCAGCTTAGCGTCCAGCGGGAGAACAGATACGCAGTATTTT. It is translated as CASSLASSGRTDTQYF.

The genes are TRBV28 and TRBJ2-7; TRBD1 is a possible D gene (5 bases). The CDR3 totals 14 residues. V shed 2 bases and J shed 5 bases, with 13 bases lying between them. Germline CDR1 and CDR2: MDHEN and SYDVKM. The DNA of the CDR3 is TGTGCCAGCAGTTTAGGGCAGGGTAGACACGAGCAGTACTTC. This encodes CASSLGQGRHEQYF.

V gene TRBV11-2 combines with J gene TRBJ1-5, with 7 bases that match TRBD1. The CDR3 loop spans 15 amino acids. V trimming: 5 bases; J trimming: 5 bases; junction bases outside the gene matches: 9. The germline V gene encodes CDR1 SGHAT and CDR2 FQNNGV. DNA of the CDR3: TGTGCCAGCAGCCCCGACGCAGGGGGGCATCAGCCCCAGCATTTT. Protein sequence: CASSPDAGGHQPQHF.